The rows below give T cell receptor beta chains drawn from one sample of a study of T cell changes during pregnancy in multiple sclerosis. Only in-frame clones appear in the TCRdb table, and some are missing; sequencing was by immunoSEQ multiplex PCR. This sample yields over 60,000 clones, of which about 93% are seen a single time; under 1.3% belongs to the top ten. The sequenced sample was peripheral blood, obtained in the first trimester of pregnancy. The receptors here all came from a female donor with multiple sclerosis, enrolled in a pregnancy study. CDR3s include the opening cysteine and the closing phenylalanine or tryptophan. The D gene is left open where the match is weak. Clone size is given for some rows only: seen once, a few or many times, or a class if the clone is expanded.

J gene | V gene | D gene | clone size | CDR3 protein | CDR3 DNA
TRBJ2-5 | TRBV11-2 | TRBD2 | NA | CASSLSPRLAGGSETQYF | TGTGCCAGCAGCTTATCCCCGAGACTAGCGGGGGGCTCGGAGACCCAGTACTTC
TRBJ1-1 | TRBV2 | NA | NA | CASRFGGSGTEAFF | TGTGCCAGCAGGTTTGGTGGGAGCGGCACTGAAGCTTTCTTT
TRBJ1-2 | TRBV5-1 | TRBD1 | NA | CASSIEGQGPYGYTF | TGCGCCAGCAGCATCGAAGGACAGGGGCCATATGGCTACACCTTC
TRBJ2-1 | TRBV10-2 | TRBD1 | NA | CASRGTGGLNEQFF | TGCGCCAGCAGGGGGACAGGGGGCCTGAATGAGCAGTTCTTC
TRBJ2-7 | TRBV6-5 | NA | NA | CASTPGGFSYEQYF | TGTGCCAGCACCCCCGGGGGTTTCTCCTACGAGCAGTACTTC
TRBJ2-5 | TRBV9 | NA | NA | CASNHGGRGVQETQYF | TGTGCCAGCAACCACGGGGGCAGGGGGGTCCAAGAGACCCAGTACTTC
TRBJ2-1 | TRBV10-3 | TRBD2 | once | CAISETRPSGSYNEQFF | TGTGCCATCAGTGAGACCCGTCCTAGCGGATCCTACAATGAGCAGTTCTTC
TRBJ1-5 | TRBV7-9 | NA | NA | CASSLGPGVGQPQHF | TGTGCCAGCAGCCTAGGGCCAGGGGTGGGTCAGCCCCAGCATTTT
TRBJ1-1 | TRBV2 | TRBD1 | NA | CASTEEGAVGTEAFF | TGTGCCAGCACCGAAGAGGGGGCGGTCGGGACTGAAGCTTTCTTT
TRBJ2-3 | TRBV29-1 | TRBD2 | NA | CSVVKRGQSTDTQYF | TGCAGCGTGGTTAAGCGGGGGCAGAGCACAGATACGCAGTATTTT
TRBJ1-4 | TRBV7-6 | NA | NA | CASSLGRAKATNEKLFF | TGTGCCAGCAGCTTAGGCAGGGCCAAAGCAACTAATGAAAAACTGTTTTTT
TRBJ2-2 | TRBV4-1 | NA | NA | CASSQDSDAANTGELFF | TGCGCCAGCAGCCAAGATAGCGATGCCGCGAACACCGGGGAGCTGTTTTTT
TRBJ1-1 | TRBV19 | NA | few | CASSMGMGFGAFF | TGTGCCAGTAGTATGGGCATGGGTTTTGGAGCTTTCTTT
TRBJ2-3 | TRBV7-2 | NA | NA | CASSSPPVPRGHTDTQYF | TGTGCCAGCAGCTCCCCACCAGTCCCTAGAGGTCACACAGATACGCAGTATTTT
TRBJ2-3 | TRBV27 | NA | once | CASSLVQSTDTQYF | TGTGCCAGCAGTTTGGTACAGAGCACAGATACGCAGTATTTT
TRBJ1-3 | TRBV27 | NA | NA | CASSPTYGNTIYF | TGTGCCAGCAGTCCAACATACGGAAACACCATATATTTT
TRBJ1-3 | TRBV9 | NA | NA | CASSVLGGSGNTIYF | TGTGCCAGCAGCGTATTAGGGGGCTCTGGAAACACCATATATTTT
TRBJ1-1 | TRBV19 | NA | NA | CASSIGGPVNTEAFF | TGTGCCAGTAGTATAGGAGGCCCGGTGAATACTGAAGCTTTCTTT
TRBJ2-2 | TRBV15 | TRBD2 | NA | CATSSGRANTGELFF | TGTGCCACCAGCTCCGGGAGGGCGAACACCGGGGAGCTGTTTTTT
TRBJ2-3 | TRBV18 | TRBD1 | NA | CASSPGQGEDF | TGTGCCAGCTCACCCGGACAGGGGGAAGATTTT
TRBJ2-5 | TRBV11-2 | NA | NA | CASSLVEMQAGTKQETQYF | TGTGCCAGCAGCTTAGTTGAGATGCAAGCCGGGACAAAACAAGAGACCCAGTACTTC
TRBJ1-1 | TRBV30 | NA | NA | CAWGENSNTEAFF | TGTGCCTGGGGAGAGAATTCAAACACTGAAGCTTTCTTT
TRBJ2-2 | TRBV2 | TRBD2 | NA | CASSPGTSGATGELFF | TGTGCCAGCAGTCCCGGGACTAGCGGTGCGACCGGGGAGCTGTTTTTT
TRBJ1-1 | TRBV4-1 | NA | few | CASSQDGSASMNTEAFF | TGCGCCAGCAGCCAAGACGGGAGCGCTAGTATGAACACTGAAGCTTTCTTT
TRBJ2-7 | TRBV4-2 | NA | NA | CASSLGRDEQYF | TGTGCCAGCAGCCTTGGCCGGGATGAGCAGTACTTC
TRBJ1-2 | TRBV7-2 | TRBD1 | NA | CASSLGQGVDGYTF | TGTGCCAGCAGCTTGGGACAGGGCGTAGATGGCTACACCTTC
TRBJ2-6 | TRBV7-3 | NA | NA | CASSILGGANVLTF | TGTGCCAGCAGCATCCTTGGCGGGGCCAACGTCCTGACTTTC
TRBJ2-2 | TRBV7-8 | TRBD2 | NA | CASSPRTSGRKTGELFF | TGTGCCAGCAGCCCCCGGACTAGCGGGAGAAAGACCGGGGAGCTGTTTTTT
TRBJ2-3 | TRBV9 | NA | NA | CATSPGGWPGESTDTQYF | TGTGCCACCTCTCCTGGGGGATGGCCGGGAGAGAGCACAGATACGCAGTATTTT
TRBJ1-5 | TRBV6-1 | NA | NA | CASTTREGASQPQHF | TGTGCCAGCACTACCCGGGAGGGAGCGAGTCAGCCCCAGCATTTT
TRBJ2-1 | TRBV4-2 | TRBD1 | NA | CASSQRKGQGMGNEQFF | TGTGCCAGCAGCCAACGAAAGGGACAGGGTATGGGTAATGAGCAGTTCTTC
TRBJ1-2 | TRBV30 | NA | NA | CVGRTHLGYTF | TGTGTCGGTCGCACCCACCTGGGCTACACCTTC
TRBJ1-1 | TRBV30 | NA | NA | CAWMWRLNTEAFF | TGTGCCTGGATGTGGAGGTTGAACACTGAAGCTTTCTTT
TRBJ2-5 | TRBV7-9 | NA | NA | CASSLAGAELETQYF | TGTGCCAGCAGCTTAGCAGGGGCCGAATTAGAGACCCAGTACTTC
TRBJ2-1 | TRBV19 | TRBD2 | NA | CASRLAGGRDEQFF | TGTGCCAGTAGACTAGCGGGGGGGCGGGATGAGCAGTTCTTC
TRBJ2-7 | TRBV11-2 | NA | NA | CASSLVPHETSEQYF | TGTGCCAGCAGCTTAGTCCCTCATGAAACTAGCGAGCAGTACTTC
TRBJ1-6 | TRBV9 | TRBD1 | NA | CASSSPPGGENSPLHF | TGTGCCAGCAGCTCCCCGCCAGGGGGAGAGAATTCACCCCTCCACTTT